One sample yielded the 22 T cell receptor beta chains listed below, sequenced in a study of vaccination and CD4 T cells after COVID-19. Time point: late sampling 161 to 241 days after vaccination in a few convalescent patients. Stated treatment: roughly ten-day PBMC culture with coronavirus spike peptide pools or control peptides (ViraFEST assay). An Oncomine TCR Beta short-read assay was used to sequence the DNA from cultured CD4+ T cells. TCRdb processed the PCR reads anew with MiXCR; each CDR3 protein has one entry. The sample yields some 26,000 distinct CDR3 sequences, around two fifths seen once. No antigen is known for these receptors. The material sequenced was CD4+ T cells from blood, cultured in vitro, taken about 7 months after SARS-CoV-2 vaccination. The receptors stem from a human donor who had recovered from COVID-19.

This clonotype showed up just a few times. The J gene is TRBJ2-1, the V gene TRBV7-6; D is unresolved. The CDR3 sequence is 15 residues long. In germline, CDR1 is SGHVS, CDR2 FNYEAQ. The V gene lost 5 bases and the J gene lost 7 bases, with 18 bases spanning the gap. The CDR3 nucleotides read TGTGCCAGCAGCCCCATCCCGAGCTCTATTAATGAGCAGTTCTTC. Its protein product is CASSPIPSSINEQFF.

The chain combines TRBV27 with TRBJ1-2; D not certain. This CDR3 is 15 amino acids long. V lost 2 bases, J lost 4 bases, and 14 bases lay in between. From germline, CDR1 is MNHEY and CDR2 SMNVEV (reference sequence). The CDR3 reads CASSLEPQSTYGYTF. DNA for the CDR3: TGTGCCAGCAGTTTAGAGCCCCAGAGTACCTATGGCTACACCTTC.

The chain recombines TRBV10-3 with TRBJ1-2; 7 bases map to TRBD1. V was pared by 6 bases and J by 3 bases, with 4 bases of the junction left unmatched. Germline CDR1 and CDR2: ENHRY and SYGVKD. This CDR3 spans 13 amino acids. CDR3 in DNA: TGTGCCATCAGCGACAGGGTCGACTATGGCTACACCTTC. Encoded protein: CAISDRVDYGYTF.

The chain combines TRBV29-1 with TRBJ1-2; tentative D call: TRBD1 (6 bases). The length of the CDR3 is 12 residues. Trimming took off 5 bases at V and 8 bases at J, with 15 bases between the two ends. The V gene's germline CDR1 is SQVTM and CDR2 ANQGSEA. This chain's CDR3 is CSVLWGRYGYTF. The CDR3 coding sequence is TGCAGCGTTCTCTGGGGGCGATACGGCTACACCTTC.

The chain couples TRBV10-3 to TRBJ1-6; maybe TRBD1 (5 bases). Per the germline V gene, CDR1 is ENHRY and CDR2 is SYGVKD. Trimming cost V 1 base and J 6 bases, with 13 bases left between them. CDR3 length: 16 amino acids. The DNA of the CDR3 is TGTGCCATCAGTGAGTTTTCGACAGACGTTAATTCACCCCTCCACTTT. Translation gives CAISEFSTDVNSPLHF.

There are a few counts of this clonotype. This chain uses TRBV20-1 with TRBJ2-7, with a weak D call TRBD1 (5 bases). CDR1 and CDR2 from the germline V gene are DFQATT and SNEGSKA (reference sequence). This CDR3 spans 12 amino acids. Trimming removed 5 bases at V and 5 bases at J, with 13 bases between. The CDR3, as DNA: TGCAGTGCTTTTGACAGTCTAAACGAGCAGTACTTC. This encodes CSAFDSLNEQYF.

The chain combines TRBV28 with TRBJ2-6; TRBD1 or TRBD2 may be the D gene (5 bases each). The germline V gene encodes CDR1 MDHEN and CDR2 SYDVKM. The length of the CDR3 is 18 residues. The V gene lost 5 bases and the J gene lost 0 bases, with 17 bases spanning the gap. The CDR3 is CASSPLREGTSGANVLTF. CDR3 nucleotide sequence: TGTGCCAGCAGTCCCCTGAGGGAAGGGACCTCTGGGGCCAACGTCCTGACTTTC.

The rearrangement links TRBV7-2 to TRBJ2-7; perhaps TRBD2 as D (6 bases). The germline V gene has CDR1 SGHTA and CDR2 FQGNSA. CDR3 length: 13 amino acids. Trimming removed 2 bases at V and 7 bases at J, with 12 bases between. CDR3 residues: CASSLTGVREQYF. DNA of the CDR3: TGTGCCAGCAGCTTAACGGGGGTGAGGGAGCAGTACTTC.

The chain employs TRBV7-3 and TRBJ2-3; D is uncertain. Looked up from germline, CDR1 is SGHTA and CDR2 is FQGTGA. There are 13 residues in the CDR3. Trimming stripped 7 bases from V and 5 bases from J, with 13 bases between. CDR3 protein: CASTAGPRDTQYF. The CDR3 DNA is TGTGCCAGCACCGCCGGCCCTCGAGATACGCAGTATTTT.

The chain links TRBV19 to TRBJ2-1, with 8 bases matching TRBD2. This CDR3 has 17 residues. Unmatched junction bases numbered 15, after V lost 1 base and J lost 10 bases. CDR1 LNHDA and CDR2 SQIVND come from the germline V gene (reference sequence). CDR3 nucleotides: TGTGCCAGTAGTATAGCGGGGGGGGGATCCGCAATGACGGAGCAGTTCTTC. This translates into CASSIAGGGSAMTEQFF.

A single count supports this clonotype. The chain is built from TRBV12-3 or TRBV12-4 and TRBJ2-7, with D possibly matching TRBD2 (6 bases). Trimming pared 7 bases from V and 4 bases from J, leaving 17 bases between. This CDR3 has 14 residues. The CDR3 spells CASTLGVGTYEQYF. CDR3 sequence (DNA): TGTGCCAGCACCCTAGGTGTGGGGACTTACGAGCAGTACTTC.

This clonotype was observed a handful of times. The chain links TRBV6-1 to TRBJ2-7; a possible D gene is TRBD1 (5 bases). Germline lookup yields CDR1 MNHNS and CDR2 SASEGT. The CDR3 loop spans 12 amino acids. The V and J ends lost 10 bases and 1 base respectively, with 11 bases between them. The CDR3: CATSRVSYEQYF. DNA of the CDR3: TGTGCCACCTCCAGGGTATCCTACGAGCAGTACTTC.

V usage is TRBV20-1 and J usage is TRBJ2-1, with D possibly matching TRBD1 (5 bases). Trimming removed 1 base from V and 9 bases from J, with 13 bases in between. CDR1 is DFQATT, CDR2 SNEGSKA, per germline (reference sequence). This CDR3 contains 13 residues. The CDR3 DNA follows: TGCAGTGCTAGAGGGATGTGGGGCGGTGAGCAGTTCTTC. Translation: CSARGMWGGEQFF.

This rearrangement joins TRBV5-5 to TRBJ1-2; perhaps TRBD1 as D (6 bases). The CDR3 has 14 amino acids. V was clipped by 4 bases and J by 4 bases, with 14 bases between them. Germline CDR1 reads SGHKS; CDR2 reads YYEKEE (reference sequence). CDR3 DNA: TGTGCCAGCAGCCCGCAGGGGCGCGGCTATGGCTACACCTTC. Translating it yields CASSPQGRGYGYTF.

The chain uses TRBV11-2 and TRBJ2-1; perhaps TRBD2 as D (5 bases). The CDR3 sequence is 13 residues long. V lost 0 bases to trimming and J lost 5 bases, with 5 bases between them. Germline V gives CDR1 SGHAT, CDR2 FQNNGV. CDR3 region: CASSLDGNNEQFF. In DNA form, the CDR3 reads TGTGCCAGCAGCTTAGACGGGAACAATGAGCAGTTCTTC. The full variable domain, in which reference TRBV11-2 and TRBJ2-1 provide the parts outside the CDR3, is EAGVAQSPRYKIIEKRQSVAFWCNPISGHATLYWYQQILGQGPKLLIQFQNNGVVDDSQLPKDRFSAERLKGVDSTLKIQPAKLEDSAVYLCASSLDGNNEQFFGPGTRLTVL.

The V gene is TRBV4-1, the J gene TRBJ2-2; the match to TRBD2 covers 9 bases. The V segment lost 7 bases and the J segment 7 bases; nucleotides outside the gene matches: 10. Germline CDR1 is MGHRA and CDR2 is YSYEKL. CDR3 length: 15 residues. The DNA for the CDR3 is TGCGCCAGCATGGGGCCCAGCGGGAGGTACGGGGAGCTGTTTTTT. Protein product: CASMGPSGRYGELFF.

Only a few counts were recorded for this clonotype. The chain has TRBV24-1 and TRBJ2-7; a weak D match, TRBD1 (6 bases). Trimming left V 4 bases short and J 6 bases short, with 18 bases between. This CDR3 is 15 amino acids long. The germline V gene has CDR1 KGHDR and CDR2 SFDVKD. The CDR3 region has the DNA TGTGCCACCAGTGACTCGGAAACAGGGACGGTCGAGCAGTACTTC. It codes for CATSDSETGTVEQYF.

CDR3: CASSHAPGQGQETQYF. The CDR3 nucleotides are TGTGCCAGCAGTCATGCCCCGGGACAGGGCCAAGAGACCCAGTACTTC. The chain joins TRBV5-4 to TRBJ2-5; the match to TRBD1 covers 9 bases. The germline V gene encodes CDR1 SGHNT and CDR2 YYREEE (reference sequence). This CDR3 spans 16 amino acids. Trimming took 5 bases from V and 1 from J; bases not matched to a gene: 9.

V usage is TRBV12-3 or TRBV12-4 and J usage is TRBJ1-5; tentatively, D is TRBD1 (6 bases). The CDR3 extends over 13 amino acids. Trimming shortened V by 6 bases and J by 6 bases, and 12 bases separated the two germline ends. CDR3: CASRSRGAQPQHF. CDR3 nucleotide sequence: TGTGCCAGCAGATCAAGGGGGGCTCAGCCCCAGCATTTT.

V usage is TRBV6-1 and J usage is TRBJ2-6, with 8 bases lining up with TRBD1. With 6 bases clipped from V and 0 bases from J, the junction kept 10 bases outside the gene matches. Looked up from germline, CDR1 is MNHNS and CDR2 is SASEGT. The CDR3 spans 18 residues. The CDR3, as DNA: TGTGCCAGCAGCCCCCGGACAGGGAAGTTCTCTGGGGCCAACGTCCTGACTTTC. Translating gives CASSPRTGKFSGANVLTF.

The DNA for the CDR3 is TGCAGTGCTAGAGAGCTACAACGGGAGAACACCGGGGAGCTGTTTTTT. Protein product: CSARELQRENTGELFF. This chain uses TRBV20-1 with TRBJ2-2, with D possibly TRBD2 on 5 matching bases. The V gene's germline CDR1 is DFQATT and CDR2 SNEGSKA (reference sequence). The CDR3 is 16 amino acids. Deletions cut 0 bases from V and 1 base from J, with 12 bases between.

This clonotype was found a few times. The V call is TRBV7-9, the J call TRBJ1-6; D is unclear. CDR1 and CDR2 from the germline V gene are SEHNR and FQNEAQ (reference sequence). The CDR3 is 15 residues long. The ends were cut back, 2 bases at V and 5 bases at J, with 10 bases in the middle. Here the CDR3 reads CASSLSGSDNSPLHF. The DNA for the CDR3 is TGTGCCAGCAGCTTATCGGGATCCGATAATTCACCCCTCCACTTT.